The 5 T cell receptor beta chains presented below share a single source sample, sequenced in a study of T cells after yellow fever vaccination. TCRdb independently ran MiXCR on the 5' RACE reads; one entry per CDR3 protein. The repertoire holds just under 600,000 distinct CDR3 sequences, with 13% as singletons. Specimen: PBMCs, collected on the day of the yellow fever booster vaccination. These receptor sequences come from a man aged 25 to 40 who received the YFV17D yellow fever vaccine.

CDR3 DNA sequence: TGTGCCAGCAGCCCCGACAGGGGGTTAGCCAAAAACATTCAGTACTTC. This sequence encodes CASSPDRGLAKNIQYF. This chain links TRBV2 with TRBJ2-4; 9 nucleotides align to TRBD1. The CDR3 has 16 amino acids. J gave up 0 bases and V 6 bases, and 6 bases lay outside the gene matches. Germline values: CDR1 SNHLY, CDR2 FYNNEI.

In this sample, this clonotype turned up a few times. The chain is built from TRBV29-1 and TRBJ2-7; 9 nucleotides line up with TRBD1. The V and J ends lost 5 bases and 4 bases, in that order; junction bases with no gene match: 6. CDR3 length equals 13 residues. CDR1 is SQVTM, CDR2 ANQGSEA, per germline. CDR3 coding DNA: TGCAGCGTTCAACAGGGGGCGGAATACGAGCAGTACTTC. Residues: CSVQQGAEYEQYF.

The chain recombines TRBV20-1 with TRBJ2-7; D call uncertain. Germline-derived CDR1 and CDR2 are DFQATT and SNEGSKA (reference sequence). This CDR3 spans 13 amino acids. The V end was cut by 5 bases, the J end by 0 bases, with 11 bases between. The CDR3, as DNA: TGCAGTGCTTATGCATTCACCTCCTACGAGCAGTACTTC. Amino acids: CSAYAFTSYEQYF.

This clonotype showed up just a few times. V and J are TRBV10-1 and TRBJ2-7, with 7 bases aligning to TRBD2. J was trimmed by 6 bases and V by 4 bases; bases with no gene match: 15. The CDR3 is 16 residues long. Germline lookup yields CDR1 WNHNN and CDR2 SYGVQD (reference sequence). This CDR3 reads CASSGGAGLVWFEQYF. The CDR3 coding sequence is TGCGCCAGCAGTGGGGGAGCTGGACTAGTTTGGTTCGAGCAGTACTTC.

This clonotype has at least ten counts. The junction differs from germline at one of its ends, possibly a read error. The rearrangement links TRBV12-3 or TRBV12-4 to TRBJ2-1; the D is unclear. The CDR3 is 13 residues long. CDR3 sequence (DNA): TGTGCCAGCAGCACTTCCCCGACCCGGAGCGAGAATTTC. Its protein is CASSTSPTRSENF.